The T cell receptor beta chain under discussion was sequenced for a study of CD8 T cells in ankylosing spondylitis. Study-wide findings and caveats: Some of the motif variants had earlier been found in reactive arthritis patients' fluid and blood. Relatively rare in peripheral blood, disease-linked clones were also CD8+. Significant enrichment of disease-linked clones was reported in matched ankylosing spondylitis synovial fluid.

In TCRdb, the 5' RACE reads were re-called with MiXCR into one record per CDR3 protein. The data show some 120,000 distinct CDR3 sequences, over 6.5% seen once. Germline V gives CDR1 SGHRS, CDR2 YFSETQ. V shed 4 bases and J 5 bases; nucleotides not matched to a gene: 6. This CDR3 has 14 residues. This clonotype has at least ten counts. Antigen unknown. The V call is TRBV5-1, the J call TRBJ1-3; 7 nucleotides match TRBD1. The sample comprised blood, either unsorted or a sorted T cell fraction (not recorded which). The source is a male donor with ankylosing spondylitis or in good health (not recorded which). CDR3 loop: CASSQSGQRNTIYF. CDR3 in DNA: TGCGCCAGCAGCCAATCGGGACAGAGAAACACCATATATTTT.